What follows are 21 T cell receptor beta chains derived from one specimen sequenced in a study of beta chain features in type 1 diabetes. What was sequenced were expressed TCRB transcripts, since all of the isolated RNA had been reverse transcribed. Profiled with immunoSEQ multiplex PCR; TCRdb holds only in-frame clones, not every one. The sample includes under 950,000 clones, about 17% of them seen just once. Sequenced: naive CD4+ T cells from blood. The receptors were gathered from a woman aged 18-29 years in good health.

The V gene is TRBV18, the J gene TRBJ2-3; 8 bases are shared with TRBD1. The germline V gene encodes CDR1 KGHSH and CDR2 LQKENI. This CDR3 has 19 residues. V was pared by 5 bases and J by 2 bases, with 18 bases of the junction left unmatched. CDR3 nucleotides: TGTGCCAGCTCATCCCGGACAGGGACCAGGGCGGCGGACACAGATACGCAGTATTTT. As protein: CASSSRTGTRAADTDTQYF.

This chain's CDR3 is CASSEGTSNTGELFF. For the CDR3, the DNA is TGTGCCAGCAGCGAGGGGACTTCTAACACCGGGGAGCTGTTTTTT. The chain carries TRBV5-8 and TRBJ2-2; TRBD2 is a possible D gene (6 bases). This CDR3 region has 15 residues. Germline-derived CDR1 and CDR2 are SGHTS and YDEGEE. Trimming removed 4 bases at V and 2 bases at J, with 12 bases between.

This rearrangement joins TRBV11-2 to TRBJ1-5; D is ambiguous. V was trimmed by 1 base and J by 6 bases, leaving 16 bases between them. This CDR3 comprises 16 residues. The germline CDR1 and CDR2 sequences are SGHAT and FQNNGV. The CDR3 sequence: CASSLVIGRFGQPQHF. CDR3 DNA: TGTGCCAGCAGCTTAGTAATCGGCAGGTTTGGTCAGCCCCAGCATTTT. Together with reference TRBV11-2 and TRBJ1-5, the CDR3 gives the full variable domain: EAGVAQSPRYKIIEKRQSVAFWCNPISGHATLYWYQQILGQGPKLLIQFQNNGVVDDSQLPKDRFSAERLKGVDSTLKIQPAKLEDSAVYLCASSLVIGRFGQPQHFGDGTRLSIL.

This clone was detected a few times. The chain employs TRBV9 and TRBJ2-3; 7 bases match TRBD2. Germline CDR1 and CDR2: SGDLS and YYNGEE. J gave up 0 bases and V 6 bases, and 13 bases lay outside the gene matches. This CDR3 contains 17 residues. The CDR3 loop reads CASTASGTILSTDTQYF. CDR3 sequence (DNA): TGTGCCAGCACGGCCAGCGGGACGATCCTTAGCACAGATACGCAGTATTTT. Full variable domain (remainder filled in from reference TRBV9 and TRBJ2-3): DSGVTQTPKHLITATGQRVTLRCSPRSGDLSVYWYQQSLDQGLQFLIQYYNGEERAKGNILERFSAQQFPDLHSELNLSSLELGDSALYFCASTASGTILSTDTQYFGPGTRLTVL.

This clone has just a few counts. Additional DNA sequences in this sample encode the identical CDR3. V usage is TRBV7-9 and J usage is TRBJ1-3; no clear D. Germline-derived CDR1 and CDR2 are SEHNR and FQNEAQ (reference sequence). Trimming removed 5 bases from V and 0 bases from J, with 8 bases in between. The CDR3 totals 14 residues. CDR3 region: CASSLGTSGNTIYF. For the CDR3, the DNA is TGTGCCAGCAGCCTCGGAACCTCTGGAAACACCATATATTTT.

This clone was seen a few times. The V and J genes are TRBV13 and TRBJ2-7; the D is unclear. The CDR3 is 11 residues long. The V and J ends lost 1 base and 6 bases respectively, with 4 bases between them. Germline assignment: CDR1 PRHDT and CDR2 FYEKMQ (reference sequence). CDR3 loop: CASSLAREQYF. The CDR3 bases are TGTGCCAGCAGCTTAGCACGCGAGCAGTACTTC.

This clone was found a few times. The chain recombines TRBV7-2 with TRBJ2-7; D uncertain. The CDR3 extends over 13 amino acids. The V end was cut by 5 bases, the J end by 4 bases, with 12 bases between. Germline lookup yields CDR1 SGHTA and CDR2 FQGNSA. CDR3 amino acids: CASSEIRAYEQYF. In DNA form, the CDR3 reads TGTGCCAGCAGCGAGATTCGGGCTTACGAGCAGTACTTC.

The gene calls are TRBV2 and TRBJ1-4; TRBD1 is a possible D gene (5 bases). Deletions cut 7 bases from V and 8 bases from J, with 14 bases between. The V gene's germline CDR1 is SNHLY and CDR2 FYNNEI. The CDR3 length is 13 residues. CDR3 residues: CASTDTGREKLFF. For the CDR3, the DNA is TGTGCCAGCACGGACACGGGGAGGGAAAAACTGTTTTTT.

The J gene is TRBJ2-3, the V gene TRBV5-1, with D possibly being TRBD2 (6 bases). With 3 bases removed from V and 0 bases from J, the gap between germline ends came to 14 bases. Germline CDR1 reads SGHRS; CDR2 reads YFSETQ. The length of the CDR3 is 16 residues. The CDR3 nucleotides are TGCGCCAGCAGCTCGCGACTACGGGAGAGCACAGATACGCAGTATTTT. Amino acids: CASSSRLRESTDTQYF.

This clone was detected a few times. The chain carries TRBV23-1 and TRBJ2-4; 7 nucleotides match TRBD2. TRBV23-1 qualifies as an ORF whose function is uncertain. With V trimmed by 2 bases and J by 1 base, 8 bases remained unmatched. The CDR3 is 17 residues long. The CDR3 DNA reads as TGCGCCAGCAGTCAACTCCGGGACGGGGGGGCCAAAAACATTCAGTACTTC. This gives the protein CASSQLRDGGAKNIQYF.

This clone has just a few counts. V gene TRBV9 combines with J gene TRBJ2-7; 10 nucleotides line up with TRBD2. V shed 0 bases and J 2 bases; nucleotides not matched to a gene: 8. The CDR3 runs to 17 residues. Germline CDR1 SGDLS, CDR2 YYNGEE. The CDR3 spells CASSVGGLADATYEQYF. The CDR3, as DNA: TGTGCCAGCAGCGTAGGAGGACTAGCGGACGCTACCTACGAGCAGTACTTC.

This clone was counted a few times. The genes are TRBV4-3 and TRBJ1-5; D possibly corresponds to TRBD1 (6 bases). V was clipped by 3 bases and J by 10 bases, with 13 bases between them. Germline V CDR1 and CDR2: LGHNA, YSLEER. The CDR3 extends over 13 amino acids. The CDR3 region is CASSHEQGAPQHF. The CDR3 DNA reads as TGCGCCAGCAGCCATGAACAGGGTGCACCCCAGCATTTT.

CDR3: CASSLMENTEAFF. In nucleotides, the CDR3 is TGTGCCAGCAGCTTAATGGAGAACACTGAAGCTTTCTTT. The chain combines TRBV5-4 with TRBJ1-1, with D unresolved. The germline V and J ends were trimmed by 2 bases and 1 base, with 6 bases remaining between them. Germline CDR1 is SGHNT and CDR2 is YYREEE (reference sequence). This CDR3 region has 13 residues.

This clone was counted a few times. The chain recombines TRBV18 with TRBJ2-7, with 7 bases identical to TRBD2. Germline V gene sequence: CDR1 KGHSH, CDR2 LQKENI. There are 16 residues in the CDR3. After removal of 3 bases from V and 2 bases from J, the junction contained 10 bases not matched to a gene. In DNA form, the CDR3 reads TGTGCCAGCTCACCGCCAACTAGCGAGGGGACCTACGAGCAGTACTTC. It translates to CASSPPTSEGTYEQYF.

This clone was observed a few times. The same CDR3 also results from other DNA sequences found in this sample. The chain joins TRBV28 to TRBJ1-5; D uncertain. The CDR3 spans 14 residues. CDR1 is MDHEN, CDR2 SYDVKM, per germline. V was pared by 1 base and J by 2 bases, with 6 bases between. The CDR3, as DNA: TGTGCCAGCAGTTTATCCGTCGGCAATCAGCCCCAGCATTTT. It encodes CASSLSVGNQPQHF.

The chain employs TRBV9 and TRBJ2-2; D gene ambiguous. CDR3 size: 16 residues. The V end lost 0 bases, the J end lost 2 bases, and 11 bases lay between the germline ends. The germline CDR1 and CDR2 sequences are SGDLS and YYNGEE. The CDR3 DNA is TGTGCCAGCAGCGTAGGCCCAGACCTTAACACCGGGGAGCTGTTTTTT. Encoded protein: CASSVGPDLNTGELFF.

This clone has just a few counts. The gene calls are TRBV5-4 and TRBJ2-1; TRBD2 aligns across 8 bases. The germline gives CDR1 SGHNT, CDR2 YYREEE (reference sequence). V shed 4 bases, J shed 10 bases, and the junction held 13 bases outside the gene matches. The CDR3 runs to 15 residues. DNA for the CDR3: TGTGCCAGCAGCCGGCGGGGGGAGGGAGGTGTAGAGCAGTTCTTC. Protein product: CASSRRGEGGVEQFF.

The V gene is TRBV5-1, the J gene TRBJ2-1, with 9 bases matching TRBD2. J was trimmed by 8 bases and V by 0 bases; bases with no gene match: 3. CDR3 length: 14 residues. Germline V gene lookup returns CDR1 SGHRS and CDR2 YFSETQ. In DNA, the CDR3 is TGCGCCAGCAGCTTGGAGCGGGAGGAGGATGAGCAGTTCTTC. Its protein product is CASSLEREEDEQFF.

CDR3 in amino acids: CSVGRTSGDYEQYF. CDR3 DNA sequence: TGCAGCGTTGGACGGACTAGCGGGGATTACGAGCAGTACTTC. The chain recombines TRBV29-1 with TRBJ2-7, with 12 bases lining up with TRBD2. Trimming removed 4 bases from V and 4 bases from J; junction bases left unmatched: 5. The germline CDR1 and CDR2 sequences are SQVTM and ANQGSEA. The CDR3 loop spans 14 amino acids.

The V and J genes are TRBV21-1 and TRBJ2-5; the listed D gene, TRBD1, was not tested against the DNA. TRBV21-1 is tagged as a pseudogene. This CDR3 is built from 12 residues. The CDR3 sequence is CASSGQGETQYF. CDR3 in DNA: TGTGCCAGCAGCGGACAGGGAGAGACCCAGTACTTC.

V usage is TRBV11-1 and J usage is TRBJ2-5, with 11 nucleotides matching TRBD2. The V gene end was trimmed by 8 bases and the J gene end by 7 bases; junction bases not matched to a gene: 24. In germline, CDR1 is SGHAT, CDR2 FQDESV (reference sequence). The CDR3 length is 19 residues. Here the CDR3 reads CASSKVFLAGGSSGVTQYF. In nucleotides, the CDR3 is TGTGCCAGCTCTAAGGTCTTTCTAGCGGGAGGTAGTTCGGGAGTGACCCAGTACTTC.